The entry that follows covers one T cell receptor beta chain sequence. Only in-frame clones appear in the TCRdb table, and some are missing; sequencing was by immunoSEQ multiplex PCR. The sample has roughly 72,000 clones; around 80% are singletons. The data stem from a study of blood T cell repertoires in COVID-19. The CDR3 covers 15 residues. From germline, CDR1 is KGHSH and CDR2 LQKENI. The J segment lost 6 bases and the V segment lost 2 bases, leaving 7 bases of the junction unmatched. The chain carries TRBV18 and TRBJ1-1; TRBD1 matches 9 bases. The sequenced material came from peripheral blood. This sequence originates from a man aged 70 or older who had recovered from COVID-19. The DNA of the CDR3 is TGTGCCAGCTCACCAACAGGGGGCACGGTATCTGAAGCTTTCTTT. It specifies CASSPTGGTVSEAFF.